The 27 T cell receptor beta chains below all came from one sample that was sequenced in a study of CD8 T cells in Susac syndrome. RNA in amounts of roughly 0.5 to 1 ug was reverse transcribed with random hexamers. In TCRdb, the immunoSEQ multiplex PCR reads were re-called with MiXCR into one record per CDR3 protein. The table lists roughly 400,000 distinct CDR3 sequences, more than 70% of them singletons. The material sequenced was CD8+ T cells from PBMCs. The receptors here all came from a human donor with multiple sclerosis.

This chain links TRBV29-1 with TRBJ2-1; 7 bases line up with TRBD2. V lost 5 bases and J lost 8; bases outside the gene matches: 6. This CDR3 is built from 12 residues. The germline V gene encodes CDR1 SQVTM and CDR2 ANQGSEA. The CDR3, as DNA: TGCAGCGTTCGGGACTACCATTATGAGCAGTTCTTC. Translation: CSVRDYHYEQFF.

The genes are TRBV12-3 or TRBV12-4 and TRBJ2-3, with D perhaps assigned TRBD1 or TRBD2 (5 bases each). The V end was cut by 6 bases, the J end by 6 bases, with 31 bases between. The CDR3 is 19 residues long. CDR3 in DNA: TGTGCCAGCAGCTCTCCGGGGACGGGTACGCACAGATTCATGGATACGCAGTATTTT. It codes for CASSSPGTGTHRFMDTQYF.

V usage is TRBV20-1 and J usage is TRBJ2-5; D is uncertain. V dropped 1 base and J dropped 2 bases, with 8 bases sitting between them. Germline V lookup: CDR1 DFQATT, CDR2 SNEGSKA (reference sequence). CDR3 length: 13 amino acids. CDR3 residues: CSARVEHQETQYF. The CDR3 region has the DNA TGCAGTGCTAGAGTGGAACATCAAGAGACCCAGTACTTC.

The J gene is TRBJ1-1, the V gene TRBV7-8, with D maybe TRBD1 (5 bases). Trimming removed 0 bases at V and 3 bases at J, with 11 bases between. CDR1 SGHVS and CDR2 FQNEAQ come from the germline V gene. CDR3 length: 15 amino acids. CDR3 in DNA: TGTGCCAGCAGCTTAGCTGGGGGAGGGGACACTGAAGCTTTCTTT. As protein: CASSLAGGGDTEAFF.

V and J are TRBV7-6 and TRBJ2-5; 12 nucleotides align to TRBD2. Trimming at V came to 2 bases and at J to 3 bases, leaving 7 bases not matched to a gene. The CDR3 contains 17 residues. Germline assignment: CDR1 SGHVS and CDR2 FNYEAQ. The CDR3 DNA follows: TGTGCCAGCAGCTTAAACCCGACTAGCGGGAGTGAAGAGACCCAGTACTTC. Protein product: CASSLNPTSGSEETQYF.

The chain couples TRBV4-1 to TRBJ1-3; the D gene is possibly TRBD1 (5 bases). Germline V CDR1 and CDR2: MGHRA, YSYEKL. This CDR3 has 14 amino acids. With 6 bases removed from V and 1 base from J, the gap between germline ends came to 10 bases. CDR3 loop: CASRTGGSGNTIYF. In DNA, the CDR3 is TGCGCCAGCAGGACCGGGGGATCTGGAAACACCATATATTTT.

This clonotype was found once. The rearrangement links TRBV25-1 to TRBJ1-4, with 7 nucleotides matching TRBD1. This CDR3 contains 18 residues. Germline lookup yields CDR1 MGHDK and CDR2 SYGVNS. Germline trimming cut 3 bases from V and 0 bases from J; bases unmatched to any gene: 10. The CDR3 DNA reads as TGTGCCAGCAGTGAGCTGCAGGGGGGGGGCTCAACTAATGAAAAACTGTTTTTT. Protein sequence: CASSELQGGGSTNEKLFF.

This clonotype came up once. The CDR3 sequence is CASSQSAGQGAVDIQYF. The DNA for the CDR3 is TGCGCCAGCAGTCAATCGGCGGGACAGGGGGCGGTCGACATTCAGTACTTC. The V and J genes are TRBV23-1 and TRBJ2-4; TRBD1 matches at 12 bases. TRBV23-1 is classed as an ORF, of uncertain function. This CDR3 is 17 amino acids long. V shed 0 bases and J 8 bases; nucleotides not matched to a gene: 8.

This clonotype has just a few counts. The chain recombines TRBV7-2 with TRBJ2-1; TRBD2 is a possible D gene (6 bases). The germline gives CDR1 SGHTA, CDR2 FQGNSA. The CDR3 has 14 amino acids. The V gene lost 5 bases and the J gene lost 8 bases, with 16 bases spanning the gap. This CDR3 is CASSPPTRNHEQFF. CDR3 nucleotide sequence: TGTGCCAGCAGCCCACCGACTAGGAACCATGAGCAGTTCTTC.

The rearrangement uses TRBV6-6 and TRBJ2-4; D may be TRBD2 (5 bases). Trimming shortened V by 2 bases and J by 0 bases, and 11 bases separated the two germline ends. Germline V gene sequence: CDR1 MNHNY, CDR2 SVGAGI (reference sequence). This CDR3 contains 16 residues. As DNA, the CDR3 is TGTGCCAGCAGTTACCACGAGGGAATAGCCAAAAACATTCAGTACTTC. Translated, it gives CASSYHEGIAKNIQYF.

The chain recombines TRBV10-3 with TRBJ1-6; D is possibly TRBD1 (5 bases). The CDR3 runs 15 residues. Germline CDR1 and CDR2: ENHRY and SYGVKD. V lost 6 bases to trimming and J lost 3 bases, with 12 bases between them. The CDR3 is CAIRTRDHYNSPLHF. CDR3 bases: TGTGCCATCAGAACCCGGGACCACTATAATTCACCCCTCCACTTT.

The chain links TRBV29-1 to TRBJ2-5; no definite D call. The CDR3 spans 12 residues. The V end was cut by 3 bases, the J end by 4 bases, with 9 bases between. The germline CDR1 and CDR2 sequences are SQVTM and ANQGSEA. CDR3 sequence (DNA): TGCAGCGTTGAGGAAAAGCCAGAGACCCAGTACTTC. Translating gives CSVEEKPETQYF.

This chain uses TRBV20-1 with TRBJ2-1; D gene unclear. The ends were cut back, 1 base at V and 0 bases at J, with 10 bases in the middle. This CDR3 region has 15 residues. Per the germline V gene, CDR1 is DFQATT and CDR2 is SNEGSKA (reference sequence). The CDR3 here is CSARAETSSYNEQFF. Here the CDR3 DNA reads TGCAGTGCTAGAGCTGAGACGAGCTCCTACAATGAGCAGTTCTTC.

This clonotype is a singleton in its sample. V usage is TRBV4-1 and J usage is TRBJ2-1; 15 bases fit TRBD2. The CDR3 runs 22 residues. Trimming at V came to 0 bases and at J to 5 bases, leaving 17 bases not matched to a gene. Germline-derived CDR1 and CDR2 are MGHRA and YSYEKL. For the CDR3, the DNA is TGCGCCAGCAGCCAAGAGTGGTCCGGGACTAGCGGGGGGCCGAGGGGTCACAATGAGCAGTTCTTC. Translated, it gives CASSQEWSGTSGGPRGHNEQFF.

This chain joins TRBV5-4 and TRBJ1-2; D uncertain. Germline assignment: CDR1 SGHNT and CDR2 YYREEE (reference sequence). Trimming took off 4 bases at V and 0 bases at J, with 13 bases between the two ends. The CDR3 has 15 amino acids. The CDR3 nucleotides are TGTGCCAGCAGCGCGGCCCCCTTATCTAACTATGGCTACACCTTC. It codes for CASSAAPLSNYGYTF. Supplemented by reference TRBV5-4 and TRBJ1-2, the full variable domain reads ETGVTQSPTHLIKTRGQQVTLRCSSQSGHNTVSWYQQALGQGPQFIFQYYREEENGRGNFPPRFSGLQFPNYSSELNVNALELDDSALYLCASSAAPLSNYGYTFGSGTRLTVV.

The chain uses TRBV5-6 and TRBJ2-1, with a weak D call TRBD2 (6 bases). The CDR3 has 12 residues. Germline V lookup: CDR1 SGHDT, CDR2 YYEEEE. V dropped 4 bases and J dropped 8 bases, with 10 bases sitting between them. CDR3 sequence: CASSPRRDEQFF. Here the CDR3 DNA reads TGTGCCAGCAGCCCTCGGAGGGATGAGCAGTTCTTC.

The sample holds one count of this clonotype. V gene TRBV12-3 or TRBV12-4 combines with J gene TRBJ2-6, with TRBD1 matching over 8 bases. V shed 7 bases and J 3 bases; nucleotides not matched to a gene: 8. This CDR3 is 16 amino acids long. The chain's CDR3 is CASTGQGEDGANVLTF. For the CDR3, the DNA is TGTGCCAGCACCGGACAGGGCGAGGATGGGGCCAACGTCCTGACTTTC.

V and J are TRBV27 and TRBJ2-5; D may be TRBD2 (6 bases). CDR1 MNHEY and CDR2 SMNVEV come from the germline V gene (reference sequence). Deletions cut 3 bases from V and 5 bases from J, with 13 bases between. The CDR3 has 14 residues. This CDR3 reads CASSFGGYGETQYF. CDR3 DNA sequence: TGTGCCAGCAGTTTTGGAGGGTACGGGGAGACCCAGTACTTC.

This clonotype has more than one count but fewer than ten. The chain employs TRBV7-3 and TRBJ2-2; D uncertain. Deletions cut 3 bases from V and 6 bases from J, with 5 bases between. The CDR3 is 12 amino acids. From germline, CDR1 is SGHTA and CDR2 FQGTGA. The DNA for the CDR3 is TGTGCCAGCAGCTTGACCTCCGGGGAGCTGTTTTTT. Translating gives CASSLTSGELFF.

The chain combines TRBV6-5 with TRBJ2-7; TRBD2 agrees at 8 bases. Germline CDR1 is MNHEY and CDR2 is SVGAGI. The CDR3 has 15 amino acids. Trimming cost V 5 bases and J 5 bases; bases outside gene matches: 11. Here the CDR3 reads CASSNVAGSKNEQYF. The CDR3 region has the DNA TGTGCCAGCAGTAATGTAGCGGGGAGCAAAAACGAGCAGTACTTC.

The chain recombines TRBV2 with TRBJ2-5; 13 bases are shared with TRBD2. In germline, CDR1 is SNHLY, CDR2 FYNNEI. The CDR3 runs to 16 residues. V was clipped by 1 base and J by 2 bases; unmatched bases: 1. The CDR3: CASSEGGLAGQETQYF. In DNA, the CDR3 is TGTGCCAGCAGTGAAGGGGGACTAGCGGGGCAAGAGACCCAGTACTTC.

The chain is built from TRBV7-9 and TRBJ2-5; D may be TRBD1 or TRBD2 (5 bases each). Germline V lookup: CDR1 SEHNR, CDR2 FQNEAQ (reference sequence). V shed 2 bases and J shed 5 bases, with 24 bases lying between them. This CDR3 contains 18 residues. This CDR3 is CASSLWPGLAFGWETQYF. The CDR3 nucleotides are TGTGCCAGCAGCTTATGGCCAGGGCTAGCTTTCGGCTGGGAGACCCAGTACTTC.

The chain carries TRBV7-9 and TRBJ1-2; D perhaps matches TRBD1 (6 bases). CDR3 length equals 17 residues. Trimming stripped 8 bases from V and 1 base from J, with 23 bases between. The germline V gene has CDR1 SEHNR and CDR2 FQNEAQ (reference sequence). The CDR3 protein is CASSPSGGAWVNYGYTF. In nucleotides, the CDR3 is TGTGCCAGCTCCCCGTCGGGGGGCGCTTGGGTTAACTATGGCTACACCTTC.

This clonotype was counted once. This chain links TRBV2 with TRBJ2-7; 10 nucleotides align to TRBD2. The V segment lost 1 base and the J segment 0 bases; nucleotides outside the gene matches: 3. This CDR3 has 16 residues. The germline CDR1 and CDR2 sequences are SNHLY and FYNNEI. The CDR3 region is CASSEGASGSSYEQYF. The CDR3 DNA reads as TGTGCCAGCAGTGAAGGGGCTAGCGGGAGCTCCTACGAGCAGTACTTC.

The chain employs TRBV7-6 and TRBJ2-1; the D is unclear. The CDR3 covers 12 residues. The germline V gene has CDR1 SGHVS and CDR2 FNYEAQ. V was trimmed by 1 base and J by 10 bases, leaving 8 bases between them. For the CDR3, the DNA is TGTGCCAGCAGCTTAGTTGGTGAAGAGCAGTTCTTC. Residues: CASSLVGEEQFF. Full variable domain (rest looked up from reference TRBV7-6 and TRBJ2-1): GAGVSQSPRYKVTKRGQDVALRCDPISGHVSLYWYRQALGQGPEFLTYFNYEAQQDKSGLPNDRFSAERPEGSISTLTIQRTEQRDSAMYRCASSLVGEEQFFGPGTRLTVL.

The V gene is TRBV10-1, the J gene TRBJ2-2; unclear D gene. There are 13 residues in the CDR3. Trimming cost V 6 bases and J 5 bases, with 10 bases left between them. Germline V gene lookup returns CDR1 WNHNN and CDR2 SYGVQD (reference sequence). The DNA of the CDR3 is TGCGCCAGCAGCAATTCCGGGACCGGGGAGCTGTTTTTT. It yields the protein CASSNSGTGELFF.

This chain links TRBV5-1 with TRBJ2-7; 7 nucleotides line up with TRBD1. This CDR3 spans 15 amino acids. The V and J ends lost 4 bases and 2 bases, in that order; junction bases with no gene match: 9. The germline CDR1 and CDR2 sequences are SGHRS and YFSETQ. The CDR3: CASSPTGTEAYEQYF. CDR3 in DNA: TGCGCCAGCAGCCCGACCGGGACAGAGGCCTACGAGCAGTACTTC.